These T cell receptor beta chains were read from a single sample in a study of T cells in Graves' hyperthyroidism and ophthalmopathy. MiXCR was run by TCRdb on the multiplex PCR reads, yielding one entry per CDR3 protein. Here the sample spans about 560,000 distinct CDR3 sequences, approximately 16% being singletons. The sequenced material came from blood. The receptors come from a young woman with Graves' hyperthyroidism. CDR3s include the opening cysteine and the closing phenylalanine or tryptophan. Each record gives: clone size, J gene, V gene, D gene, CDR3 protein, CDR3 DNA. D genes are given only for firm matches. Clone size is stated in some rows and not others, as once, few, many or a class when expanded.

. TRBJ2-1 TRBV7-9 TRBD2 CASSLELNSGGINEQFF TGTGCCAGCAGCTTAGAACTCAACAGCGGGGGGATCAATGAGCAGTTCTTC
few TRBJ2-2 TRBV9 TRBD2 CASTTGLAGVGELFF TGTGCCAGCACAACGGGACTAGCGGGAGTCGGGGAGCTGTTTTTT
. TRBJ2-7 TRBV2 . CASAGDSYEQYF TGTGCCAGTGCGGGGGACAGCTACGAGCAGTACTTC
. TRBJ1-5 TRBV19 . CSSSQRSVSNQPQHF TGTTCCAGTAGTCAGAGGTCAGTTAGCAATCAGCCCCAGCATTTT
few TRBJ2-5 TRBV18 . CASSNRATRETQYF TGTGCCAGCTCAAACCGGGCGACTAGGGAGACCCAGTACTTC
. TRBJ2-1 TRBV5-1 TRBD2 CASSLLAGSNEQFF TGCGCCAGCAGCTTGCTAGCGGGGTCCAATGAGCAGTTCTTC
few TRBJ2-3 TRBV24-1 TRBD2 CATSVAGGPGGTDTQYF TGTGCCACCAGTGTCGCGGGGGGGCCCGGGGGGACAGATACGCAGTATTTT
few TRBJ2-1 TRBV29-1 TRBD2 CSVEAGGPFNEQFF TGCAGCGTTGAGGCGGGAGGGCCGTTTAATGAGCAGTTCTTC
few TRBJ2-1 TRBV5-5 TRBD2 CASSLSGSLNEQFF TGTGCCAGCAGCTTGAGCGGGAGCTTGAATGAGCAGTTCTTC
few TRBJ1-3 TRBV2 TRBD1 CASSPNRGRGNTIYF TGTGCCAGCAGCCCAAACAGGGGGCGAGGAAACACCATATATTTT
few TRBJ2-7 TRBV5-6 . CASSRVRGREQYF TGTGCCAGCAGCAGGGTCCGCGGTCGCGAGCAGTACTTC
few TRBJ2-7 TRBV20-1 TRBD2 CSARVLGHRGVYEQYF TGCAGTGCTAGAGTTCTTGGACACCGGGGGGTCTACGAGCAGTACTTC
many TRBJ1-4 TRBV28 . CASSPHRAGENEKLFF TGTGCCAGCAGTCCTCACAGGGCTGGGGAAAATGAAAAACTGTTTTTT
few TRBJ1-6 TRBV10-1 . CASSRDIDSPLHF TGCGCCAGCAGCCGGGACATAGATTCACCCCTCCACTTT
many TRBJ2-5 TRBV6-1 TRBD1 CASRSTGGAGETQYF TGTGCCAGCAGATCGACAGGGGGCGCCGGGGAGACCCAGTACTTC
. TRBJ1-3 TRBV29-1 . CSVDRGNTIYF TGCAGCGTTGACAGAGGAAACACCATATATTTT
many TRBJ2-1 TRBV5-1 TRBD2 CASSPRLAGIDNEQFF TGCGCCAGCAGCCCCCGACTAGCGGGGATCGACAATGAGCAGTTCTTC
many TRBJ1-5 TRBV2 TRBD1 CASSQGEITNQPQHF TGTGCCAGCAGCCAGGGGGAGATTACCAATCAGCCCCAGCATTTT
. TRBJ1-5 TRBV5-8 . CASSLGVNGDQPQHF TGTGCCAGCAGCTTAGGGGTTAATGGAGATCAGCCCCAGCATTTT
many TRBJ1-2 TRBV30 . CAWSGFYGYTF TGTGCCTGGAGTGGATTCTATGGCTACACCTTC
many TRBJ2-7 TRBV6-1 . CASSDGAYEQYF TGTGCCAGCAGTGACGGCGCCTACGAGCAGTACTTC
many TRBJ2-1 TRBV7-7 TRBD2 CASSLRLAGNNEQFF TGTGCCAGCAGCTTACGTCTAGCGGGAAACAATGAGCAGTTCTTC
. TRBJ2-7 TRBV11-2 TRBD1 CASSLEGIRGRAYEQYF TGTGCCAGCAGCTTAGAGGGCATCAGGGGGCGCGCCTACGAGCAGTACTTC
few TRBJ2-4 TRBV7-3 TRBD1 CASSLGWTTGKGENIQYF TGTGCCAGCAGCTTAGGTTGGACGACAGGGAAAGGCGAAAACATTCAGTACTTC
many TRBJ2-7 TRBV7-6 TRBD1 CASSLEPDRGPYEQYF TGTGCCAGCAGCTTAGAACCTGACAGGGGGCCGTACGAGCAGTACTTC
few TRBJ1-3 TRBV3-1 . CASSPAGQSGNTIYF TGTGCCAGCAGCCCGGCAGGGCAATCTGGAAACACCATATATTTT
few TRBJ2-1 TRBV24-1 . CATSSFDEQFF TGTGCCACCTCAAGTTTCGATGAGCAGTTCTTC
. TRBJ2-3 TRBV3-1 . CASSQDPGAIDTQYF TGTGCCAGCAGCCAAGATCCCGGAGCAATAGATACGCAGTATTTT
. TRBJ2-7 TRBV5-1 TRBD2 CASTTLAGGPLYEQYF TGCGCCAGCACCACACTAGCGGGAGGGCCCCTCTACGAGCAGTACTTC
many TRBJ2-1 TRBV7-2 . CASSLEIEQFF TGTGCCAGCAGCTTAGAAATTGAGCAGTTCTTC
many TRBJ1-1 TRBV12-3/TRBV12-4 . CASSFRVLSEAFF TGTGCCAGCAGTTTCAGGGTATTATCTGAAGCTTTCTTT